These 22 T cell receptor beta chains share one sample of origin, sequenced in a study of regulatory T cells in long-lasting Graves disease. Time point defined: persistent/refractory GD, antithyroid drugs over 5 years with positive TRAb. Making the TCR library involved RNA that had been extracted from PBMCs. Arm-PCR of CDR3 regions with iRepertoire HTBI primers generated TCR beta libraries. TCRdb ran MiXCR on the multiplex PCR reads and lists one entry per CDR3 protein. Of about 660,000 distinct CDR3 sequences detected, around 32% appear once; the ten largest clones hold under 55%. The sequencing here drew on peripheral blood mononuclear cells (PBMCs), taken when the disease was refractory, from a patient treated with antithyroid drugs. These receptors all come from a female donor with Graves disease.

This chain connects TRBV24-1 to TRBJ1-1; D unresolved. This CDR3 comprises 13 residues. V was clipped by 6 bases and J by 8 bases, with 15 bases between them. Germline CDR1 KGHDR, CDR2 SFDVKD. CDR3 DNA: TGTGCCACCAGTCGGGCGGGTAAGAGGGAAGCTTTCTTT. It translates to CATSRAGKREAFF.

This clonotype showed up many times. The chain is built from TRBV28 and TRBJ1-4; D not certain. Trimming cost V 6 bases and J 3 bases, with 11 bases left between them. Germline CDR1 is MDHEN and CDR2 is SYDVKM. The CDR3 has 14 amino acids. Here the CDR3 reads CASRGNSPNEKLFF. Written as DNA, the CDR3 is TGTGCCAGCAGGGGAAACAGCCCTAATGAAAAACTGTTTTTT.

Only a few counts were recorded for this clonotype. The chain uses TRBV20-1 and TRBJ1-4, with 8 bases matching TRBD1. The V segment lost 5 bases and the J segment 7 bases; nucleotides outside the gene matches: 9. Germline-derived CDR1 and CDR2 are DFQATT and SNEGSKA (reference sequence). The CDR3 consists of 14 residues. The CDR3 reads CSAGDGQGGEKLFF. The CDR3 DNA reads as TGCAGTGCTGGGGACGGACAGGGAGGTGAAAAACTGTTTTTT.

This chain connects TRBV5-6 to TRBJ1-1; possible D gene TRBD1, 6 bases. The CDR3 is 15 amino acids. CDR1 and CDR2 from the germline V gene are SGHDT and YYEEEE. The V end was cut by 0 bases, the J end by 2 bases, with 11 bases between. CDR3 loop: CASSLAWTVNTEAFF. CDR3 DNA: TGTGCCAGCAGCTTGGCTTGGACAGTTAACACTGAAGCTTTCTTT.

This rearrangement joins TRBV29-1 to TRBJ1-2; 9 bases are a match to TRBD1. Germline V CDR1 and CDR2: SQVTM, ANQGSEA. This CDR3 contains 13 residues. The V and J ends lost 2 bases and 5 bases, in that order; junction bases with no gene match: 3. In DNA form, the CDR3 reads TGCAGCGTTGAAACAGGGGGCGAGTATGGCTACACCTTC. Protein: CSVETGGEYGYTF. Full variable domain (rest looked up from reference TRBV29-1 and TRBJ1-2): SAVISQKPSRDICQRGTSLTIQCQVDSQVTMMFWYRQQPGQSLTLIATANQGSEATYESGFVIDKFPISRPNLTFSTLTVSNMSPEDSSIYLCSVETGGEYGYTFGSGTRLTVV.

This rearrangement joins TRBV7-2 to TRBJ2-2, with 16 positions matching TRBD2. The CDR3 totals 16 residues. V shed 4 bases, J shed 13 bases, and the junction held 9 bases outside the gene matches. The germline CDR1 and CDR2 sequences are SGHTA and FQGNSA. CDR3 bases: TGTGCCAGCAGCTGGTCCGGGACTAGCGGGAGGGCCGGGCTGTTTTTT. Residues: CASSWSGTSGRAGLFF.

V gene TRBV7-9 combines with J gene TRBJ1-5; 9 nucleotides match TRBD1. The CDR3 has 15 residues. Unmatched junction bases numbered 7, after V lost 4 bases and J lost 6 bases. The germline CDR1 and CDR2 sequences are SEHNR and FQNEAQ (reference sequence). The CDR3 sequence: CASSSSTGGGQPQHF. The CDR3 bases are TGTGCCAGCAGCTCGTCCACAGGGGGCGGTCAGCCCCAGCATTTT.

The CDR3 loop is CASSTRGRTNEKLFF. For the CDR3, the DNA is TGTGCCAGCAGCACTCGGGGGAGAACTAATGAAAAACTGTTTTTT. The chain uses TRBV3-1 and TRBJ1-4; D perhaps matches TRBD1 (5 bases). V lost 5 bases to trimming and J lost 1 base, with 11 bases between them. The germline V gene has CDR1 LGHDT and CDR2 YNNKEL (reference sequence). This CDR3 spans 15 amino acids.

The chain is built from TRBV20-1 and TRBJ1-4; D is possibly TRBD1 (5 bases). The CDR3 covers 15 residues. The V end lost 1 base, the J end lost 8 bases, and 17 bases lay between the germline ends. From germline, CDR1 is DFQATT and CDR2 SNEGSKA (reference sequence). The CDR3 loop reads CSARGSGRIGEKLFF. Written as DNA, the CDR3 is TGCAGTGCTAGAGGGTCAGGGAGAATTGGAGAAAAACTGTTTTTT.

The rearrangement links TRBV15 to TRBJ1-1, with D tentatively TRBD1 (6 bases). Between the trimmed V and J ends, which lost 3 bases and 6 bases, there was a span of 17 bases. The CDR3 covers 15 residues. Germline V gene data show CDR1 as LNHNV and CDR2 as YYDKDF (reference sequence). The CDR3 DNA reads TGTGCCACCAGCAGTCGCCCGGGGGGACAAGCTGAAGCTTTCTTT. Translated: CATSSRPGGQAEAFF.

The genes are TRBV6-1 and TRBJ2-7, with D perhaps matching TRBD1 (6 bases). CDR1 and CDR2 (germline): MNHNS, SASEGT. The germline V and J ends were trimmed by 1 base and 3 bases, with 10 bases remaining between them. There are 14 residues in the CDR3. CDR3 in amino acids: CASSEGGRGYEQYF. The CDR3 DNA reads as TGTGCCAGCAGTGAAGGGGGCAGGGGCTACGAGCAGTACTTC.

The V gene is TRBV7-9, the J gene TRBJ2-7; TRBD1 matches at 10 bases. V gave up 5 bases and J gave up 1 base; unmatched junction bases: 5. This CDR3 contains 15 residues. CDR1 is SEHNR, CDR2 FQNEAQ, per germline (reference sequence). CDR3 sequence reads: CASSPRTGGSYEQYF. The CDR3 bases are TGTGCCAGCAGCCCAAGGACAGGGGGATCCTACGAGCAGTACTTC.

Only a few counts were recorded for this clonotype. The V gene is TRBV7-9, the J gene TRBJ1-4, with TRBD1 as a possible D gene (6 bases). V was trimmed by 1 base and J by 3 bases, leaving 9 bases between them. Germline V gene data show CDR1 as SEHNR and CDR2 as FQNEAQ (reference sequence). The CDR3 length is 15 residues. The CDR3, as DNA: TGTGCCAGCAGCTTAGGGGGGGCTGCTAATGAAAAACTGTTTTTT. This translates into CASSLGGAANEKLFF.

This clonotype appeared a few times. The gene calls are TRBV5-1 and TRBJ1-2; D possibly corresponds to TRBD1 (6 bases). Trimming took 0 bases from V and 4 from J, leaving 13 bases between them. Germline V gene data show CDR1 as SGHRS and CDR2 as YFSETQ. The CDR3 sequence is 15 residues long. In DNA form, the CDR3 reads TGCGCCAGCAGCTTGGTAGCGGGACACCCCTATGGCTACACCTTC. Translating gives CASSLVAGHPYGYTF.

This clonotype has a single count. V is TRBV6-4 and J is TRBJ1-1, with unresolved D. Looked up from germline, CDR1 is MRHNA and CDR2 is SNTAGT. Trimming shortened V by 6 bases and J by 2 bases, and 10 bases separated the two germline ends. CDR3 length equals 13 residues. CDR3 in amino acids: CASSPAFNTEAFF. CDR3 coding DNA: TGTGCCAGCAGCCCGGCCTTTAACACTGAAGCTTTCTTT.

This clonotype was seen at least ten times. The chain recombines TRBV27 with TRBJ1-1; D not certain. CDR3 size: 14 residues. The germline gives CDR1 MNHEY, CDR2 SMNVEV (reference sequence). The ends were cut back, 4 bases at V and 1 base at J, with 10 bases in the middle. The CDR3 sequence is CASSSLTGNTEAFF. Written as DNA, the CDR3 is TGTGCCAGCAGTTCACTTACTGGGAACACTGAAGCTTTCTTT.

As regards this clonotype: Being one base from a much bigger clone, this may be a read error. CDR3 bases: TGTGCCAGCAGACGGACAGGGTTGACGAGCTATGGCTACACCTTC. It translates to CASRRTGLTSYGYTF. This chain uses TRBV2 with TRBJ1-2; 8 positions match TRBD1. CDR1 is SNHLY, CDR2 FYNNEI, per germline. The V and J ends lost 6 bases and 4 bases, in that order; junction bases with no gene match: 10. This CDR3 has 15 amino acids.

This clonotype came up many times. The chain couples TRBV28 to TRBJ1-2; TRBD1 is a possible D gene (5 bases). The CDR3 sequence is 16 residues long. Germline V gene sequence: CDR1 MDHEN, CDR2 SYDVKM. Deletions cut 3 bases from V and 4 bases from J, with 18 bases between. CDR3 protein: CASSFLDGTSGYGYTF. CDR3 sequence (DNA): TGTGCCAGCAGTTTTTTGGACGGGACTTCGGGCTATGGCTACACCTTC.

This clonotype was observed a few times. The CDR3 protein is CSVDRPAPNTEAFF. In DNA, the CDR3 is TGCAGCGTTGATCGGCCGGCTCCGAACACTGAAGCTTTCTTT. The rearrangement uses TRBV29-1 and TRBJ1-1, with D unresolved. Trimming shortened V by 3 bases and J by 1 base, and 12 bases separated the two germline ends. In germline, CDR1 is SQVTM, CDR2 ANQGSEA. The CDR3 runs to 14 residues.

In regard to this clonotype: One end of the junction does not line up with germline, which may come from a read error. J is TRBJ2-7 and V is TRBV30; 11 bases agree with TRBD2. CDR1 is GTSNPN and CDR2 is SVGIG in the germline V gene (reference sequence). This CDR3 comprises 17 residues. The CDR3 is CAWSDSATSGRFYEQYF. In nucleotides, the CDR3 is TGTGCCTGGAGTGATAGTGCTACTAGCGGGAGATTTTACGAACAGTACTTC.

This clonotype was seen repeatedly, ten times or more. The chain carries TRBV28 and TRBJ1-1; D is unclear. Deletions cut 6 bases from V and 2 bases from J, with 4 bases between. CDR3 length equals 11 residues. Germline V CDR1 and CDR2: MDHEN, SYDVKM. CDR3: CASSDNTEAFF. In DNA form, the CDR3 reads TGTGCCAGCAGCGATAACACTGAAGCTTTCTTT.

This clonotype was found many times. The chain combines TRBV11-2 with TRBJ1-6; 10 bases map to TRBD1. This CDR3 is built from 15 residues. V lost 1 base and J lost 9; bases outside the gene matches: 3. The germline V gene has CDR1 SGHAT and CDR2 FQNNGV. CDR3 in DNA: TGTGCCAGCAGCTTAGCAGACAGGGGGCCTTCACCCCTCCACTTT. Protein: CASSLADRGPSPLHF. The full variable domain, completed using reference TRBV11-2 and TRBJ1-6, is EAGVAQSPRYKIIEKRQSVAFWCNPISGHATLYWYQQILGQGPKLLIQFQNNGVVDDSQLPKDRFSAERLKGVDSTLKIQPAKLEDSAVYLCASSLADRGPSPLHFGNGTRLTVT.